This paragraph reports one TCR beta chain. This clonotype was seen at least ten times. There is no known antigen for this receptor. No much larger clone exists at a distance of one base, and base qualities are not known. TCRdb lists the instrument as Illumina NovaSeq 6000. Using 5'RACE with constant-segment primers, TCRalpha and TCRbeta cDNA libraries were constructed, with sample barcodes and unique molecular identifiers added in the process. RNA was extracted from every sample with Trizol reagent. The libraries were amplified in two PCR steps, and the second step added a second sample barcode and Illumina TruSeq adapters. Libraries were sequenced on an Illumina NovaSeq with 2 x 150 bp paired-end reads. From the authors' description of their analysis: The reads were demultiplexed and collapsed into UMI-guided consensus sequences using migec v1.2.7. With mixcr v2.1.11, UMI consensuses were aligned to TRA and TRB V and J templates and assembled into clonotypes. Clonotypes were classified as expanded or contracted when called significant by both edgeR and NoisET, with noise models trained on biological replicates. edgeR calls used a false discovery rate-adjusted p below 0.01 and a log2 fold-change threshold of 1. PCA with hierarchical clustering of max-normalized trajectories of the 1000 most abundant clonotypes was used as exploratory dynamics analysis. Each responding clone was given a CD4 or CD8 phenotype based on the CD4+ and CD8+ repertoires, which had been sequenced separately. TCRdb trimmed public reads at Q25 via fastp, called clones via MiXCR and kept in-frame beta chains. Rows are unified per CDR3 protein, each entry keeping the most common DNA and genes. These V and J calls rely on TCRdb rather than the paper's analysis. The sample table shows under 150,000 distinct CDR3 sequences, and 15% to 20% are seen once. The ten most abundant clones make up about 15% of the sample.

This entry comes from a study of T-cell memory formation after mild COVID-19 (dated by TCRdb to the early 2020s). Regarding the study in general: TCR sequence clusters from the two donors were found to be largely donor specific. Two young, previously healthy adult volunteers, one female and one male, were included in the cohort. In a couple of donors, T-cell clones that expanded and contracted after mild COVID-19 were tracked by sequencing TCRalpha and TCRbeta repertoires over time.

CDR1 and CDR2 are drawn from the germline V gene: SGHTA, FQGNSA. Trimmed from V: 1 base; trimmed from J: 8 bases; junction bases lacking a gene match: 16. Including the terminal cysteine and phenylalanine, the CDR3 comprises 18 residues. The DNA shown is the 54-base CDR3, in frame from base 1. Ficoll-Paque density gradient centrifugation was used to isolate PBMCs. Overall study results and their limits: The second-wave clones that peaked on day 37 were not confirmed to be SARS-CoV-2 specific. Balanced CD4/CD8 phenotypes were observed for clones contracting from day 15 to 85, whereas a bias towards CD4+ was observed for a second wave of clones expanding from day 15 to 37. Only a couple of mild cases were covered in the study, and larger cohorts including severe cases with pre-infection samples were considered necessary. The detection of some responding clones in pre-infection memory suggests that pre-existing cross-reactive memory T cells joined the SARS-CoV-2 response. Contracting CD4+ clones turned up mainly in the CM and EM memory subsets, whereas EMRA was where CD8+ clones were enriched.

The chain employs TRBV7-2 and TRBJ2-1, and 8 junction bases match TRBD2. Source material: PBMCs or a T cell subset sorted from them (not recorded which). This receptor was obtained from an adult woman who had mild COVID-19 (a few samples of this study predate the infection). The sample titles of this study are shuffled in the database, so cell type and time point are left out; the donor was told from shared clones. Here the CDR3 is given as CASSLVAGIQLGLDEQFF. The nucleotides are TGTGCCAGCAGCTTAGTAGCGGGAATCCAATTAGGGCTCGATGAGCAGTTCTTC.